This T cell receptor beta chain was documented in a study of blood T cell repertoires in COVID-19. Germline V CDR1 and CDR2: MNHEY, SMNVEV (reference sequence). The V and J ends lost 5 bases and 0 bases respectively, with 12 bases between them. There are 15 residues in the CDR3. As originally analysed: Researchers report that nucleated cell counts were estimated from reference gene primer amplification. Data came from immunoSEQ multiplex PCR; TCRdb stores just in-frame clones and leaves some out. V, J and clone size reflect that table, while D and trimming were determined from the DNA. Of 60,000 or so clones listed, about 90% are singletons.

This TCR derives from a human donor with active COVID-19. The donor label of this sample is uncertain. The chain combines TRBV27 with TRBJ2-3; D call uncertain. The sample was peripheral blood. This CDR3 is CASSRPGFSTDTQYF. CDR3 bases: TGTGCCAGCAGTCGCCCCGGGTTTAGCACAGATACGCAGTATTTT.